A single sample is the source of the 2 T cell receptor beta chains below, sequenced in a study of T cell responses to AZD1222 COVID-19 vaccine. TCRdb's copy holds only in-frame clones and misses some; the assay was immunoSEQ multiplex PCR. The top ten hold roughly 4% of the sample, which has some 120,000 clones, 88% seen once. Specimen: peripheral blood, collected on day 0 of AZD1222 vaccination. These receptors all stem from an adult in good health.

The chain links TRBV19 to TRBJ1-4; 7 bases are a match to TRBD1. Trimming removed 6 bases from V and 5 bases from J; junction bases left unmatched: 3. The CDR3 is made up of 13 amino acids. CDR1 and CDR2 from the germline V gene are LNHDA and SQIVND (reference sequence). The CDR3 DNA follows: TGTGCCAGTAGAGGGGACAGCAATGAAAAACTGTTTTTT. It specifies CASRGDSNEKLFF. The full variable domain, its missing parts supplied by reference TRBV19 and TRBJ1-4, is DGGITQSPKYLFRKEGQNVTLSCEQNLNHDAMYWYRQDPGQGLRLIYYSQIVNDFQKGDIAEGYSVSREKKESFPLTVTSAQKNPTAFYLCASRGDSNEKLFFGSGTQLSVL.

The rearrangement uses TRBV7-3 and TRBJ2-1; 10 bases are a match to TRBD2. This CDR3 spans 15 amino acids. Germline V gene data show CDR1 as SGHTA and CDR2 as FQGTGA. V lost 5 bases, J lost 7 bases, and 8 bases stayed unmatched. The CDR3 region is CASSRGSGGRNEQFF. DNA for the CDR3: TGTGCCAGCAGCCGGGGTAGCGGGGGGAGGAATGAGCAGTTCTTC.